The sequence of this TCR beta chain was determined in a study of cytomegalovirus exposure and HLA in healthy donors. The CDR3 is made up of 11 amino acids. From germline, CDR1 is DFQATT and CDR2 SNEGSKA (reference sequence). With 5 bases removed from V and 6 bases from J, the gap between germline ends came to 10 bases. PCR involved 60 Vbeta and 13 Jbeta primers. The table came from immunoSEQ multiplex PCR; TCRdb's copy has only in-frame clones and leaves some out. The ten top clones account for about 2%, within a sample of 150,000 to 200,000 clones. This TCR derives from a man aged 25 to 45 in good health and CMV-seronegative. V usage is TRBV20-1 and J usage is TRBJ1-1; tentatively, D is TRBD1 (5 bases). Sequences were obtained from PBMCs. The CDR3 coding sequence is TGCAGTGCTCAGGGAGGCGCTGAAGCTTTCTTT. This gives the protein CSAQGGAEAFF.